These 16 T cell receptor beta chains share one sample of origin, sequenced in a study of CXCR3-negative and CXCR3-positive naive CD8 T cells. The study made its TRB cDNA libraries by 5' RACE, adding UMI labels. TCRdb reprocessed the 5' RACE reads and reports one entry per CDR3 protein, with no DNA. In total, the table holds tens of thousands of distinct CDR3 sequences. Input material: naive CXCR3- CD8+ T cells from blood. The subset was: CD45RO-CCR7+CD27+CD95- naive CD8+ T cells lacking CXCR3 (TNR3-). These receptors were collected from a human donor in good health. Some clones in this sample may be carry-over from other donors' samples.

CDR3 in amino acids: CASSPPSGNKHEQYF. V is TRBV7-2 and J is TRBJ2-7; TCRdb returns TRBD2, unconfirmable since there is no DNA. The germline V gene has CDR1 SGHTA and CDR2 FQGNSA. The CDR3 loop spans 15 amino acids.

The gene calls are TRBV25-1 and TRBJ2-4; TCRdb calls TRBD1, which cannot be checked without DNA. Looked up from germline, CDR1 is MGHDK and CDR2 is SYGVNS. CDR3 size: 13 residues. CDR3 protein: CASSERTANIQYF.

This sequence joins TRBV11-2 and TRBJ1-2. In germline, CDR1 is SGHAT, CDR2 FQNNGV. The CDR3 is 12 residues long. CDR3 loop: CASSRGGYGYTF.

The rearrangement uses TRBV20-1 and TRBJ1-2; TCRdb indicates TRBD1, and absent DNA this call remains unverified. This CDR3 is 13 amino acids long. Germline loops: CDR1 DFQATT, CDR2 SNEGSKA (reference sequence). CDR3 loop: CSANQGAVDGYTF.

The chain employs TRBV28 and TRBJ2-1. This CDR3 has 12 amino acids. Per germline, CDR1 MDHEN and CDR2 SYDVKM. CDR3 sequence: CASSPFANEQFF.

This chain uses TRBV29-1 with TRBJ1-1; there is no DNA to check the TCRdb D call of TRBD1. The CDR3 length is 12 residues. Germline CDR1 and CDR2: SQVTM and ANQGSEA. The CDR3 spells CSVEVRAGEAFF.

The V and J genes are TRBV29-1 and TRBJ1-1; the D gene TCRdb calls, TRBD1, cannot be checked with no DNA. Germline CDR1 SQVTM, CDR2 ANQGSEA. The CDR3 has 15 residues. This CDR3 reads CSVEPTGELNTEAFF.

The CDR3 loop reads CASSQVVGQLEQYF. This chain connects TRBV7-2 to TRBJ2-7. Germline assignment: CDR1 SGHTA and CDR2 FQGNSA. The CDR3 has 14 amino acids.

The chain has TRBV6-2 or TRBV6-3 and TRBJ1-2. Germline V gene data show CDR1 as MNHEY and CDR2 as SVGEGT. CDR3 size: 14 residues. The CDR3: CASSYSGQTYGYTF.

This sequence joins TRBV7-9 and TRBJ2-3; lacking DNA, the TRBD1 call made by TCRdb goes unchecked. Germline V gives CDR1 SEHNR, CDR2 FQNEAQ (reference sequence). This CDR3 has 15 amino acids. The CDR3 spells CASSGRDLITDTQYF.

The gene calls are TRBV5-1 and TRBJ2-2. The CDR3 spans 14 residues. Germline CDR1 is SGHRS and CDR2 is YFSETQ. Here the CDR3 reads CASSLGGNTGELFF.

The rearrangement uses TRBV4-1 and TRBJ2-7. Germline-derived CDR1 and CDR2 are MGHRA and YSYEKL. This CDR3 is built from 14 residues. The CDR3 loop is CASTLSLSSYEQYF.

This clonotype counts as medium-sized (0.01 to 0.1%) by frequency. The rearrangement joins TRBV28 to TRBJ2-2; the D call of TRBD1 rests on TCRdb alone, since no DNA is present to check it. The CDR3 consists of 14 residues. Germline V gene data show CDR1 as MDHEN and CDR2 as SYDVKM. CDR3 in amino acids: CAGAGQGFTGELFF.

V gene TRBV20-1 combines with J gene TRBJ1-1; as DNA is missing, the TRBD1 call by TCRdb cannot be tested. From germline, CDR1 is DFQATT and CDR2 SNEGSKA (reference sequence). CDR3 size: 14 residues. CDR3 residues: CSAWEGGSVTEAFF.

V is TRBV27 and J is TRBJ2-3. The germline gives CDR1 MNHEY, CDR2 SMNVEV (reference sequence). The CDR3 has 12 amino acids. The CDR3: CASSRRADTQYF.

The chain is built from TRBV29-1 and TRBJ2-2. The length of the CDR3 is 12 residues. Germline CDR1 is SQVTM and CDR2 is ANQGSEA. CDR3 amino acids: CSVELNTGELFF.